This T cell receptor (beta chain) is drawn from a study of CD8+ T cells in alopecia areata. Study-level results: Tofacitinib produced a significant decrease in scalp clonality and in expanded CD8+ clones among the top 100. While tofacitinib was given, many expanded lesional clones persisted in scalp and blood. Affected scalp, especially in alopecia totalis/universalis, had a higher clonality than normal scalp did. Researchers say the link of baseline CD8+ expansion to response remains uncertain, with one nonresponder.

Extracted from the samples, RNA was reverse transcribed into cDNA to serve as the sequencing template. This table comes from immunoSEQ multiplex PCR, and its TCRdb copy is limited to in-frame clones, with some not included. The sample includes 4,300 or so clones, 69% seen only once; the top ten take roughly 8%. In regard to this clone: Its cognate antigen is unknown.

Treatment specified: oral pan-JAK inhibitor, 5-10 mg twice daily. It was from alopecia areata patients that lesional scalp punch biopsies and peripheral blood were collected. This receptor was identified in a human donor with alopecia areata. The sequencing here drew on skin, taken at week 24, from a patient treated with tofacitinib.

CDR3 amino acids: CASSVEASGNTIYF. DNA for the CDR3: TGTGCCAGCAGCGTAGAGGCCTCTGGAAACACCATATATTTT. V gene TRBV9 combines with J gene TRBJ1-3; D unclear. Trimming left V 0 bases short and J 0 bases short, with 4 bases between. This CDR3 has 14 amino acids. CDR1 and CDR2 (germline): SGDLS, YYNGEE.